The 6 T cell receptor beta chains reported below all come from one sample, sequenced in a study of blood T cell repertoires in COVID-19. Produced via immunoSEQ multiplex PCR; TCRdb's table is partial and in-frame only. The profile shows some 87,000 clones, 89% of them singletons. Sequencing was done on a sample of peripheral blood. The source of these receptors is a woman in her 70s with acute or convalescent COVID-19.

The chain links TRBV11-2 to TRBJ2-2; D is uncertain. The germline V gene has CDR1 SGHAT and CDR2 FQNNGV. The CDR3 has 14 residues. V lost 1 base, J lost 6 bases, and 9 bases lay in between. DNA for the CDR3: TGTGCCAGCAGCTTAGTTGGCAAATCCGGGGAGCTGTTTTTT. Translated, it gives CASSLVGKSGELFF.

This clone was picked up a small number of times. The rearrangement joins TRBV12-3 or TRBV12-4 to TRBJ1-1; tentatively, D is TRBD1 (5 bases). The CDR3 is made up of 11 amino acids. Here the CDR3 reads CTSARGAEAFF. Written as DNA, the CDR3 is TGTACTTCAGCCCGGGGGGCTGAAGCTTTCTTT.

The rearrangement links TRBV10-2 to TRBJ1-6; D not certain. CDR1 is WSHSY and CDR2 is SAAADI in the germline V gene. Trimming shortened V by 7 bases and J by 9 bases, and 13 bases separated the two germline ends. The CDR3 has 13 residues. The CDR3: CASNREVGSPLHF. The CDR3 bases are TGCGCCAGCAATCGGGAAGTGGGTTCACCCCTCCACTTT.

The table lists this clone with a count of one. The rearrangement links TRBV5-5 to TRBJ1-1; 9 bases line up with TRBD1. CDR1 and CDR2 (germline): SGHKS, YYEKEE (reference sequence). The CDR3 sequence is 13 residues long. Trimming cost V 3 bases and J 7 bases; bases outside gene matches: 4. CDR3 sequence: CASSSVGQGEAFF. DNA of the CDR3: TGTGCCAGCAGCTCCGTGGGACAGGGTGAAGCTTTCTTT.

The genes are TRBV28 and TRBJ2-3; possibly TRBD2 for D (5 bases). Deletions cut 7 bases from V and 6 bases from J, with 20 bases between. Germline V gene lookup returns CDR1 MDHEN and CDR2 SYDVKM. CDR3 length equals 15 residues. The CDR3 protein is CASTGVTEGWDTQYF. CDR3 DNA sequence: TGTGCCAGCACAGGTGTCACAGAGGGCTGGGATACGCAGTATTTT.

This chain joins TRBV6-1 and TRBJ1-4; no clear D gene. The CDR3 has 15 residues. Per the germline V gene, CDR1 is MNHNS and CDR2 is SASEGT. V dropped 2 bases and J dropped 0 bases, with 7 bases sitting between them. The CDR3 reads CASSESLATNEKLFF. Here the CDR3 DNA reads TGTGCCAGCAGTGAATCGCTAGCAACTAATGAAAAACTGTTTTTT.